This TCR beta chain was found in a study of OX40 agonist ivuxolimab in advanced cancers. Study information: Ivuxolimab was administered intravenously to patients at 0.01 to 10 mg/kg every 2 weeks.

Sequenced by immunoSEQ multiplex PCR; TCRdb stores in-frame clones only, minus some. The sample has around 74,000 clones, roughly 85% seen once. Findings of the study overall: In CD8+ T cells, expanded clones were on average more numerous than in CD4+.

Germline CDR1 SGHTA, CDR2 FQGNSA. The ends were cut back, 6 bases at V and 5 bases at J, with 14 bases in the middle. CDR3 length: 13 residues. This clone was recorded once. Its antigen is unknown. The chain employs TRBV7-2 and TRBJ2-7; D may correspond to TRBD1 or TRBD2 (5 bases each). The clonotype comes from an adult with an advanced solid tumor such as melanoma, head and neck, liver or kidney cancer. This material consisted of CD4+ or CD8+ T cells sorted from blood, taken in a trial of the OX40 agonist ivuxolimab. As DNA, the CDR3 is TGTGCCAGCAGGGGGACCCCGGGGAACGAGCAGTACTTC. This sequence encodes CASRGTPGNEQYF.